The 30 T cell receptor beta chains given below trace back to one sample, sequenced in a study of shared clonotypes between healthy human individuals. TCRdb's table, derived via immunoSEQ multiplex PCR, lists solely in-frame clones and lacks some. The sample lists under 600,000 clones, around 97% seen once, with around 0.06% in the top ten. Sequenced material: naive CD4+ T cells sorted from blood. Documented subset: CD45RA+ positively selected. All receptors come from a woman in her twenties or thirties in good health.

The chain carries TRBV25-1 and TRBJ1-1; a possible D gene is TRBD1 (6 bases). Germline lookup yields CDR1 MGHDK and CDR2 SYGVNS. The V end lost 2 bases, the J end lost 6 bases, and 10 bases lay between the germline ends. This CDR3 is built from 13 residues. CDR3 DNA: TGTGCCAGCAGTGAAAGGCCAGGGGCTGAAGCTTTCTTT. Protein sequence: CASSERPGAEAFF. Together with reference TRBV25-1 and TRBJ1-1, the CDR3 gives the full variable domain: EADIYQTPRYLVIGTGKKITLECSQTMGHDKMYWYQQDPGMELHLIHYSYGVNSTEKGDLSSESTVSRIRTEHFPLTLESARPSHTSQYLCASSERPGAEAFFGQGTRLTVV.

The chain uses TRBV11-2 and TRBJ2-1, with 10 bases identical to TRBD1. The V gene's germline CDR1 is SGHAT and CDR2 FQNNGV. This CDR3 comprises 16 residues. The trim removed 1 base at V and 7 bases at J, leaving 7 bases unmatched. CDR3 protein: CASSLVSGTGVNEQFF. In DNA form, the CDR3 reads TGTGCCAGCAGCTTAGTGTCCGGGACAGGGGTTAATGAGCAGTTCTTC.

The rearrangement links TRBV7-3 to TRBJ2-5; 9 bases line up with TRBD2. Looked up from germline, CDR1 is SGHTA and CDR2 is FQGTGA. This CDR3 region has 14 residues. V lost 4 bases and J lost 7; bases outside the gene matches: 7. The CDR3 region is CASSSGIAGATQYF. The CDR3 DNA follows: TGTGCCAGCAGCTCGGGGATAGCGGGAGCGACCCAGTACTTC.

On this clone: This sample also contains other DNA sequences that code for the same CDR3. This chain joins TRBV11-2 and TRBJ2-7, with TRBD1 matching 11 bases. CDR1 and CDR2 (germline): SGHAT, FQNNGV. Trimming at V came to 4 bases and at J to 2 bases, leaving 4 bases not matched to a gene. The CDR3 sequence is 15 residues long. The CDR3 spells CASSSPGQGAYEQYF. In DNA form, the CDR3 reads TGTGCCAGCAGCTCTCCGGGACAGGGGGCCTACGAGCAGTACTTC.

The V gene is TRBV14, the J gene TRBJ2-1, with D perhaps matching TRBD2 (7 bases). Germline V gene data show CDR1 as SGHDN and CDR2 as FVKESK. V gave up 4 bases and J gave up 0 bases, with 28 bases separating them. The CDR3 covers 21 residues. CDR3: CASSPSNVGAGQFSSYNEQFF. The DNA for the CDR3 is TGTGCCAGCAGCCCCTCAAACGTAGGAGCGGGACAATTCAGCTCCTACAATGAGCAGTTCTTC. The complete variable domain, with remaining parts taken from reference TRBV14 and TRBJ2-1, reads EAGVTQFPSHSVIEKGQTVTLRCDPISGHDNLYWYRRVMGKEIKFLLHFVKESKQDESGMPNNRFLAERTGGTYSTLKVQPAELEDSGVYFCASSPSNVGAGQFSSYNEQFFGPGTRLTVL.

The V and J genes are TRBV2 and TRBJ2-7; 10 bases line up with TRBD1. CDR1 and CDR2 (germline): SNHLY, FYNNEI. The CDR3 spans 16 residues. The ends lost 6 bases at V and 5 bases at J; junction bases unmatched: 13. In nucleotides, the CDR3 is TGTGCCAGCAGCTTCCCAGGGGACAGGGGTATGGACGAGCAGTACTTC. It translates to CASSFPGDRGMDEQYF.

J is TRBJ2-1 and V is TRBV19, with 7 positions matching TRBD1. The CDR3 is 15 residues long. V lost 5 bases to trimming and J lost 7 bases; unmatched junction nucleotides: 11. CDR1 LNHDA and CDR2 SQIVND come from the germline V gene (reference sequence). The DNA of the CDR3 is TGTGCCAGTAGTGCTCACAGGGGCTTATGGAATGAGCAGTTCTTC. Residues: CASSAHRGLWNEQFF. Together with reference TRBV19 and TRBJ2-1, the CDR3 gives the full variable domain: DGGITQSPKYLFRKEGQNVTLSCEQNLNHDAMYWYRQDPGQGLRLIYYSQIVNDFQKGDIAEGYSVSREKKESFPLTVTSAQKNPTAFYLCASSAHRGLWNEQFFGPGTRLTVL.

The rearrangement uses TRBV5-4 and TRBJ2-5, with 14 positions matching TRBD2. Germline CDR1 reads SGHNT; CDR2 reads YYREEE (reference sequence). This CDR3 has 16 residues. V shed 3 bases and J 1 base; nucleotides not matched to a gene: 2. In nucleotides, the CDR3 is TGTGCCAGCAGCTCGGGACTAGCGGGGGTCCAAGAGACCCAGTACTTC. This gives the protein CASSSGLAGVQETQYF.

The chain carries TRBV7-8 and TRBJ1-3; 8 nucleotides agree with TRBD1. CDR3 length: 17 amino acids. Germline CDR1 is SGHVS and CDR2 is FQNEAQ. J gave up 0 bases and V 3 bases, and 7 bases lay outside the gene matches. Written as DNA, the CDR3 is TGTGCCAGCAGCTTGGTCGGGACAGGAGCCTCTGGAAACACCATATATTTT. This sequence encodes CASSLVGTGASGNTIYF.

This chain links TRBV28 with TRBJ2-5; D tentatively reads TRBD1 or TRBD2 (5 bases each). The J call is doubtful: the DNA matches TRBJ2-7 better. This CDR3 contains 12 residues. Per the germline V gene, CDR1 is MDHEN and CDR2 is SYDVKM. This chain's CDR3 is CASMGPTYEQYF. The CDR3 DNA reads as TGTGCCAGCATGGGACCCACCTACGAGCAGTACTTC.

Points on this clone: This CDR3 is also generated by other DNA sequences in the sample. The J gene is TRBJ2-7, the V gene TRBV9; D not resolved. Germline CDR1 SGDLS, CDR2 YYNGEE. CDR3 size: 15 residues. The V and J ends lost 0 bases and 0 bases respectively, with 10 bases between them. The CDR3 DNA reads TGTGCCAGCAGCGTAGGTACCGGTCCCTCCTACGAGCAGTACTTC. It codes for CASSVGTGPSYEQYF.

The chain has TRBV13 and TRBJ2-7, with 11 bases aligning to TRBD2. The V and J ends lost 10 bases and 2 bases, in that order; junction bases with no gene match: 7. This CDR3 comprises 14 residues. Germline assignment: CDR1 PRHDT and CDR2 FYEKMQ (reference sequence). This CDR3 is CATAGLAGTYEQYF. The CDR3 nucleotides read TGTGCCACAGCTGGACTAGCGGGTACCTACGAGCAGTACTTC. Full variable domain (remainder filled in from reference TRBV13 and TRBJ2-7): AAGVIQSPRHLIKEKRETATLKCYPIPRHDTVYWYQQGPGQDPQFLISFYEKMQSDKGSIPDRFSAQQFSDYHSELNMSSLELGDSALYFCATAGLAGTYEQYFGPGTRLTVT.

The rearrangement joins TRBV19 to TRBJ2-3; a weak D match, TRBD2 (5 bases). V was shortened by 4 bases and J by 3 bases, with 8 bases between the two germline ends. The CDR3 consists of 13 residues. Germline loops: CDR1 LNHDA, CDR2 SQIVND (reference sequence). CDR3 amino acids: CASSNRGTDTQYF. The CDR3 coding sequence is TGTGCCAGTAGTAACCGGGGAACAGATACGCAGTATTTT.

The gene calls are TRBV6-1 and TRBJ1-5, with D hard to call. This CDR3 comprises 14 residues. The germline gives CDR1 MNHNS, CDR2 SASEGT. V shed 2 bases and J shed 4 bases, with 9 bases lying between them. CDR3 region: CASSEIVRNQPQHF. CDR3 DNA sequence: TGTGCCAGCAGTGAAATAGTAAGGAATCAGCCCCAGCATTTT.

This rearrangement joins TRBV15 to TRBJ1-6, with a tentative D call TRBD1 (6 bases). Germline loops: CDR1 LNHNV, CDR2 YYDKDF (reference sequence). Deletions cut 3 bases from V and 1 base from J, with 13 bases between. The CDR3 is 17 residues long. The CDR3 region has the DNA TGTGCCACCAGCAGGAGTATAACAGGGTCCTATAATTCACCCCTCCACTTT. Amino acids: CATSRSITGSYNSPLHF.

This chain joins TRBV19 and TRBJ1-2; D uncertain. CDR1 is LNHDA, CDR2 SQIVND, per germline (reference sequence). The CDR3 sequence is 15 residues long. V was clipped by 5 bases and J by 3 bases, with 16 bases between them. CDR3 nucleotides: TGTGCCAGTAGTCAAACACGCCCCGGGTACTATGGCTACACCTTC. This translates into CASSQTRPGYYGYTF.

The V and J genes are TRBV4-1 and TRBJ2-1; D possibly corresponds to TRBD2 (6 bases). Germline CDR1 and CDR2: MGHRA and YSYEKL. This CDR3 is built from 13 residues. V was cut by 1 base and J by 12 bases, with 13 bases left in between. The CDR3 DNA is TGCGCCAGCAGCCAAGTGGGGGGTTCAGCGCAGTTCTTC. It yields the protein CASSQVGGSAQFF.

The chain uses TRBV4-1 and TRBJ2-5; 12 bases agree with TRBD2. The last part of the DNA fits TRBJ2-7 better; the J call may be wrong. Germline V gene sequence: CDR1 MGHRA, CDR2 YSYEKL. The CDR3 has 16 amino acids. DNA for the CDR3: TGCGCCAGCAGCCAGAGGACTAGCGGGATCTCCTACGAGCAGTACTTC. Residues: CASSQRTSGISYEQYF.

CDR3 sequence reads: CASRTVGLSYNEQFF. The CDR3 region has the DNA TGTGCCAGTAGGACCGTAGGACTTTCCTACAATGAGCAGTTCTTC. The V call is TRBV19, the J call TRBJ2-1, with D possibly matching TRBD2 (5 bases). The V gene's germline CDR1 is LNHDA and CDR2 SQIVND (reference sequence). CDR3 length equals 15 residues. Trimming cost V 6 bases and J 1 base, with 13 bases left between them.

The J gene is TRBJ2-7, the V gene TRBV18; perhaps TRBD2 as D (6 bases). The CDR3 is 16 amino acids. Germline V CDR1 and CDR2: KGHSH, LQKENI. V shed 2 bases and J shed 4 bases, with 18 bases lying between them. The CDR3 region has the DNA TGTGCCAGCTCACCAAGGTTAACTAGCCCCTTGTACGAGCAGTACTTC. Its protein is CASSPRLTSPLYEQYF.

This rearrangement joins TRBV5-1 to TRBJ2-2; D possibly corresponds to TRBD1 (6 bases). CDR3 size: 14 residues. Germline lookup yields CDR1 SGHRS and CDR2 YFSETQ. V was cut by 5 bases and J by 5 bases, with 13 bases left in between. The CDR3 loop is CASRMTGRTGELFF. CDR3 DNA sequence: TGCGCCAGCAGGATGACAGGTCGTACCGGGGAGCTGTTTTTT.

The V gene is TRBV27, the J gene TRBJ2-1; TRBD2 matches 7 bases. Germline V gene sequence: CDR1 MNHEY, CDR2 SMNVEV (reference sequence). The CDR3 consists of 17 residues. V lost 3 bases to trimming and J lost 7 bases; unmatched junction nucleotides: 15. CDR3 nucleotides: TGTGCCAGCAGTTTGAGCCTCGGACTAGGGTTCAAAAATGAGCAGTTCTTC. Translation gives CASSLSLGLGFKNEQFF.

The chain is built from TRBV19 and TRBJ2-5; D is perhaps TRBD1 (5 bases). The J call may not be correct, given that the DNA end is closer to TRBJ2-7. The CDR3 contains 12 residues. From germline, CDR1 is LNHDA and CDR2 SQIVND (reference sequence). In nucleotides, the CDR3 is TGTGCCTCAGGGCAGGACTCCTACGAGCAGTACTTC. Protein product: CASGQDSYEQYF.

The V gene is TRBV7-9, the J gene TRBJ2-1, with 11 nucleotides matching TRBD2. This CDR3 is built from 15 residues. Looked up from germline, CDR1 is SEHNR and CDR2 is FQNEAQ (reference sequence). Trimming took 8 bases from V and 5 from J; bases not matched to a gene: 8. The CDR3 sequence: CASESLAGGNNEQFF. DNA for the CDR3: TGTGCCAGCGAGTCTCTAGCGGGAGGCAACAATGAGCAGTTCTTC.

The rearrangement links TRBV12-5 to TRBJ2-3; TRBD2 agrees at 10 bases. CDR1 is LGHNT, CDR2 FRNRAP, per germline. J lost 1 base, V lost 2 bases, and 9 bases had no gene match. This CDR3 has 18 residues. CDR3 protein: CASGLRTSGPGGTDTQYF. In DNA, the CDR3 is TGTGCTAGTGGTTTGAGGACTAGCGGACCAGGGGGCACAGATACGCAGTATTTT.

The V call is TRBV5-1, the J call TRBJ2-1, with D maybe TRBD1 (6 bases). Trimming took off 3 bases at V and 4 bases at J, with 11 bases between the two ends. This CDR3 is built from 14 residues. Germline loops: CDR1 SGHRS, CDR2 YFSETQ. CDR3: CASSYQGSYNEQFF. CDR3 nucleotide sequence: TGCGCCAGCAGCTATCAGGGGTCTTACAATGAGCAGTTCTTC.

This clone was seen just once. The J gene is TRBJ2-2, the V gene TRBV2; D unclear. Trimming took off 5 bases at V and 3 bases at J, with 4 bases between the two ends. CDR3 length: 12 residues. Germline CDR1 reads SNHLY; CDR2 reads FYNNEI. The CDR3 sequence is CASSPYTGELFF. CDR3 DNA: TGTGCCAGCAGTCCTTACACCGGGGAGCTGTTTTTT.

The chain couples TRBV19 to TRBJ2-1; unclear D gene. Trimming took 6 bases from V and 0 from J, leaving 9 bases between them. The CDR3 is 14 amino acids. Germline lookup yields CDR1 LNHDA and CDR2 SQIVND (reference sequence). CDR3 sequence: CASRSESSYNEQFF. CDR3 coding DNA: TGTGCCAGTAGGTCAGAGAGCTCCTACAATGAGCAGTTCTTC.

V and J are TRBV7-9 and TRBJ2-7; 7 nucleotides line up with TRBD1. V shed 4 bases and J 6 bases; nucleotides not matched to a gene: 3. The CDR3 covers 12 residues. Germline-derived CDR1 and CDR2 are SEHNR and FQNEAQ (reference sequence). The CDR3 loop reads CASSSTGSEQYF. CDR3 DNA: TGTGCCAGCAGCTCGACAGGGTCCGAGCAGTACTTC.

The chain combines TRBV2 with TRBJ2-2, with TRBD2 matching over 7 bases. J gave up 6 bases and V 6 bases, and 10 bases lay outside the gene matches. The germline V gene has CDR1 SNHLY and CDR2 FYNNEI. CDR3 length: 15 residues. The CDR3: CASRVLAVEAGELFF. The CDR3 DNA follows: TGTGCCAGCAGGGTCCTAGCGGTTGAAGCCGGGGAGCTGTTTTTT.